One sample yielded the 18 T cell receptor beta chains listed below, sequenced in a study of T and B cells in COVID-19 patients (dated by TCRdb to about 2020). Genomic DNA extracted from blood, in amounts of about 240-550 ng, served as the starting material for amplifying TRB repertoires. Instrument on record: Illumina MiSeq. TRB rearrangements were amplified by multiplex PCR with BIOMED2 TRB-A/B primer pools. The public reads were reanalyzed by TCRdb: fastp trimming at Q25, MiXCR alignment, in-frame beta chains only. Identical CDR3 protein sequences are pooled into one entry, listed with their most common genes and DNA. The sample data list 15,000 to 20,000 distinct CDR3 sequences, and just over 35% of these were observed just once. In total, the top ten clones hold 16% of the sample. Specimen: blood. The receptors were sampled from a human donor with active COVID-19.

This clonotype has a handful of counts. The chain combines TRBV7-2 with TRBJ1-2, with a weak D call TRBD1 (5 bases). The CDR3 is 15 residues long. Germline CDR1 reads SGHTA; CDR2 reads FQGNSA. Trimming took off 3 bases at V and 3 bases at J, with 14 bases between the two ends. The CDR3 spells CASSLSPLGDYGYTF. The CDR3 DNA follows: TGTGCCAGCAGCTTGTCCCCCTTGGGGGACTATGGCTACACCTTC.

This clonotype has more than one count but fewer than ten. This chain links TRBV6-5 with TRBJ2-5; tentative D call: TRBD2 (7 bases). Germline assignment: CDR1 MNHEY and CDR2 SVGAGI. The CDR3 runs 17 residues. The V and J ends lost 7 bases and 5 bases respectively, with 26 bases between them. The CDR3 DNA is TGTGCCAGCAATCCGAGGAGGGGGGGGTTCTCTGATGAGACCCAGTACTTC. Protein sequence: CASNPRRGGFSDETQYF.

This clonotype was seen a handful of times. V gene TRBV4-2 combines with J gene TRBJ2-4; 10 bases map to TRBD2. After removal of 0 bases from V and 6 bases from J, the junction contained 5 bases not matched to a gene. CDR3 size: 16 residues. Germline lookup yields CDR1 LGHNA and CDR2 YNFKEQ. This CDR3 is CASSQDLTSGANIQYF. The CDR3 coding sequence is TGTGCCAGCAGCCAAGATCTTACTAGCGGGGCAAACATTCAGTACTTC.

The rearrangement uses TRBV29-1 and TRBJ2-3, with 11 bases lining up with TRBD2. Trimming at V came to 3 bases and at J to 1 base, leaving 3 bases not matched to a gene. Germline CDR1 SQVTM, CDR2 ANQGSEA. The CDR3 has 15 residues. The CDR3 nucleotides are TGCAGCGTTGATCAGACTAGCGGGGGCACAGATACGCAGTATTTT. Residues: CSVDQTSGGTDTQYF.

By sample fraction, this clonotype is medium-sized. The DNA of the CDR3 is TGTGCCAGTATTCGACTAGCGGGGAACACCGGGGAGCTGTTTTTT. Residues: CASIRLAGNTGELFF. The chain uses TRBV19 and TRBJ2-2; 10 bases map to TRBD2. J was trimmed by 1 base and V by 7 bases; bases with no gene match: 3. Germline V lookup: CDR1 LNHDA, CDR2 SQIVND (reference sequence). The CDR3 has 15 residues.

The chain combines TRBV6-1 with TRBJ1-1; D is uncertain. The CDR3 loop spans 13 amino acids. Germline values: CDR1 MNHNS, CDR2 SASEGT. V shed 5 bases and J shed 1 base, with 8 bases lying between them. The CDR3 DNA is TGTGCCAGCAGTTACGGGAAGAACACTGAAGCTTTCTTT. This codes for CASSYGKNTEAFF.

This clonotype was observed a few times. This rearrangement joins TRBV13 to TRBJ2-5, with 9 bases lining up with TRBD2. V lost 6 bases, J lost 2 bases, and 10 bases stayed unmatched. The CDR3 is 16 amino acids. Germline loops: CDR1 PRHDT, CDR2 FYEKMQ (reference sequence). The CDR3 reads CASRRSGTSYQETQYF. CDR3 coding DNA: TGTGCCAGCAGGAGGTCCGGGACTAGCTATCAAGAGACCCAGTACTTC.

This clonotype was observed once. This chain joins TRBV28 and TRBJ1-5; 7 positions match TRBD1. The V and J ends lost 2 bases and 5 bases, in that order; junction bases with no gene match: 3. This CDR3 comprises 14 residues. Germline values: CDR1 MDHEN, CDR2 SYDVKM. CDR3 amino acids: CASSLRQGDQPQHF. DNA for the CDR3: TGTGCCAGCAGTTTAAGGCAGGGGGATCAGCCCCAGCATTTT.

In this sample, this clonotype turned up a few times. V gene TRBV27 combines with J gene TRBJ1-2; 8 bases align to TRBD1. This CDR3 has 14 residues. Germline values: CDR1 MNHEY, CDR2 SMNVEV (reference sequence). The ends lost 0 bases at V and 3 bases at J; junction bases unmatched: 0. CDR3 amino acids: CASSLSDRDYGYTF. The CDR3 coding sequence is TGTGCCAGCAGTTTATCGGACAGGGACTATGGCTACACCTTC.

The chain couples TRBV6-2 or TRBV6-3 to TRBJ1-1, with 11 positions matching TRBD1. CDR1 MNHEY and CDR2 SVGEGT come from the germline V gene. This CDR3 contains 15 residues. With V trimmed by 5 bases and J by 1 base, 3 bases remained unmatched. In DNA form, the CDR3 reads TGTGCCAGCAGTCGGACAGGGGGCGGGAACACTGAAGCTTTCTTT. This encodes CASSRTGGGNTEAFF.

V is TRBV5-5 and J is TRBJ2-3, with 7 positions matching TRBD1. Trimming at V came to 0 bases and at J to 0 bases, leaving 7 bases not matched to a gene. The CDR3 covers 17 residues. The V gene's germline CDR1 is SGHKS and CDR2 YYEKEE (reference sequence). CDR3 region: CASSLAFTGQSTDTQYF. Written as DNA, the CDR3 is TGTGCCAGCAGCTTGGCGTTCACGGGACAGAGCACAGATACGCAGTATTTT.

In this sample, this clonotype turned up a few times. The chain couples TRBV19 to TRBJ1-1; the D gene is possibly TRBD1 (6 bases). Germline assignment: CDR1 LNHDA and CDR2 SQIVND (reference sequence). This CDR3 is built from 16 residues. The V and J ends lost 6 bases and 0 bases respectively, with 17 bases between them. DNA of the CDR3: TGTGCCAGTAGCCCTGGGGGCAGATCTATGAACACTGAAGCTTTCTTT. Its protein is CASSPGGRSMNTEAFF. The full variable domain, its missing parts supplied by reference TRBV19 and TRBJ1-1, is DGGITQSPKYLFRKEGQNVTLSCEQNLNHDAMYWYRQDPGQGLRLIYYSQIVNDFQKGDIAEGYSVSREKKESFPLTVTSAQKNPTAFYLCASSPGGRSMNTEAFFGQGTRLTVV.

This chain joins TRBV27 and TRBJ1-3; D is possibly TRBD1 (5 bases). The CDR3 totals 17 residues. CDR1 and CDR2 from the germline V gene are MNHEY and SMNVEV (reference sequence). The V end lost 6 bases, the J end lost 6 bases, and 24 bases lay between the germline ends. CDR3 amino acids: CASSRLGDPRGTNTIYF. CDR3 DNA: TGTGCCAGCAGCCGCCTAGGGGACCCTAGGGGTACAAACACCATATATTTT.

CDR3 loop: CASSWSQGALDTQYF. CDR3 bases: TGTGCCAGCAGCTGGTCGCAGGGGGCATTAGATACGCAGTATTTT. This chain uses TRBV5-4 with TRBJ2-3, with 8 bases aligning to TRBD1. With V trimmed by 3 bases and J by 5 bases, 8 bases remained unmatched. CDR1 and CDR2 from the germline V gene are SGHNT and YYREEE (reference sequence). CDR3 size: 15 residues.

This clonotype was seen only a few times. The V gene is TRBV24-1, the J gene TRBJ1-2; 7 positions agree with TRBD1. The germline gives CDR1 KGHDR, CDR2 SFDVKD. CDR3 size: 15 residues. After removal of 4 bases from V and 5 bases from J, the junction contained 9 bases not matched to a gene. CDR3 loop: CATSDRDSPGYGYTF. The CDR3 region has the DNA TGTGCCACCAGTGACCGGGACAGCCCAGGATATGGCTACACCTTC.

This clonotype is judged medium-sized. CDR3 sequence reads: CASSYSIHPNTGELFF. CDR3 coding DNA: TGTGCCAGCAGTTACAGTATACATCCGAACACCGGGGAGCTGTTTTTT. The chain joins TRBV6-5 to TRBJ2-2, with D uncertain. The CDR3 is 16 residues long. V dropped 2 bases and J dropped 0 bases, with 10 bases sitting between them. CDR1 MNHEY and CDR2 SVGAGI come from the germline V gene.

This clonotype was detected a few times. The CDR3 region has the DNA TGTGCCAGCGGCCGGGGGGGGGCAACCGGGGAGCTGTTTTTT. Amino acids: CASGRGGATGELFF. V usage is TRBV6-5 and J usage is TRBJ2-2, with 8 bases that match TRBD2. The CDR3 totals 14 residues. V lost 8 bases, J lost 5 bases, and 7 bases stayed unmatched. Germline-derived CDR1 and CDR2 are MNHEY and SVGAGI.

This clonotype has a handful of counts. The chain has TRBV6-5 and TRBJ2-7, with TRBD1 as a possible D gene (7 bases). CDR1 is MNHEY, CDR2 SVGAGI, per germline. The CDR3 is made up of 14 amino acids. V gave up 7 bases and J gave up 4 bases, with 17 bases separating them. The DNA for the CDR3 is TGTGCCAGCACCTTCGCGGGACAGAGTTACGAGCAGTACTTC. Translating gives CASTFAGQSYEQYF.